These T cell receptor beta chains were read from a single sample in a study of PD-1 blockade in classical Hodgkin lymphoma. TCRdb keeps only in-frame clones here, not all; method: immunoSEQ multiplex PCR. There are about 93,000 clones in the sample; 80% to 95% occur only once, and approximately 2.6% lies in the top ten. The sample in question was peripheral blood mononuclear cells (PBMCs), obtained before the second cycle of nivolumab. The origin of the receptors is a human donor with classical Hodgkin lymphoma. The CDR3 runs from the conserved cysteine through the conserved F or W. D genes are given only for firm matches. The size field is filled for only some rows; it gives once, few, many or a size class.

>TRBV2|.|TRBD1|TRBJ2-7
CASTWTGASYEQYF
TGTGCCAGCACCTGGACAGGGGCGTCCTACGAGCAGTACTTC
>TRBV27|.|.|TRBJ2-7
CASSYLGTANYEQYF
TGTGCCAGCAGTTACCTCGGGACGGCAAACTACGAGCAGTACTTC
>TRBV10-2|few|.|TRBJ2-7
CASSSIVREQYF
TGCGCCAGCAGTTCGATCGTGAGGGAGCAGTACTTC
>TRBV6-9|.|TRBD1|TRBJ1-1
CASSSNRGRRTEAFF
TGTGCCAGCAGCTCCAACAGGGGAAGACGCACTGAAGCTTTCTTT
>TRBV4-1|.|TRBD1|TRBJ1-5
CASSQYRGPKPQHF
TGCGCCAGCAGCCAATACAGGGGGCCTAAGCCCCAGCATTTT
>TRBV27|once|.|TRBJ2-4
CASSTLRGGLPLSAQYF
TGTGCCAGCAGTACCCTACGAGGGGGACTACCCCTGAGCGCTCAGTACTTC
>TRBV27|.|TRBD1|TRBJ2-1
CASSLDREYNEQFF
TGTGCCAGCAGTCTAGACAGGGAATACAATGAGCAGTTCTTC
>TRBV25-1|.|.|TRBJ1-3
CASRTNGNTIYF
TGTGCCAGCAGGACGAACGGAAACACCATATATTTT
>TRBV2|.|.|TRBJ2-1
CASGRTTQGEQFF
TGTGCCAGCGGGAGGACGACGCAAGGGGAGCAGTTCTTC
>TRBV19|.|TRBD1|TRBJ1-3
CASKGDRKTGNTIYF
TGTGCCAGTAAAGGGGACAGAAAGACTGGAAACACCATATATTTT
>TRBV19|.|TRBD1|TRBJ2-3
CASSIQGAADTQYF
TGTGCCAGTAGTATTCAGGGGGCCGCAGATACGCAGTATTTT
>TRBV27|once|.|TRBJ2-1
CASSSWVSDNEQFF
TGTGCCAGCAGTTCATGGGTTTCGGACAATGAGCAGTTCTTC
>TRBV5-1|.|.|TRBJ1-3
CASSFGGNSGNTIYF
TGCGCCAGCAGCTTTGGAGGAAACTCTGGAAACACCATATATTTT
>TRBV19|once|.|TRBJ1-5
CASSIVSEYQPQHF
TGTGCCAGTAGTATAGTGAGCGAATATCAGCCCCAGCATTTT
>TRBV25-1|.|.|TRBJ2-6
CASSESVSGANVLTF
TGTGCCAGCAGTGAATCGGTCTCTGGGGCCAACGTCCTGACTTTC
>TRBV5-6|once|.|TRBJ2-3
CASSPDRRFRSTDTQYF
TGTGCCAGCAGCCCAGATCGAAGGTTTAGAAGCACAGATACGCAGTATTTT
>TRBV6-6|.|TRBD1|TRBJ1-1
CASGGVDRGNTEAFF
TGTGCCAGCGGCGGGGTTGACAGGGGTAACACTGAAGCTTTCTTT
>TRBV18|.|.|TRBJ1-2
CASSPPSNNYGYTF
TGTGCCAGCTCACCACCATCAAATAACTATGGCTACACCTTC
>TRBV5-6|.|.|TRBJ2-1
CASSTGVSSYNEQFF
TGTGCCAGCAGCACGGGAGTGAGCTCCTACAATGAGCAGTTCTTC
>TRBV28|.|.|TRBJ1-1
CASSLFRGNTEAFF
TGTGCCAGCAGTTTATTCCGGGGGAACACTGAAGCTTTCTTT
>TRBV7-8|.|.|TRBJ2-5
CASSSQWAEWGRGQETQYF
TGTGCCAGCAGCTCCCAATGGGCCGAGTGGGGGAGAGGCCAAGAGACCCAGTACTTC
>TRBV6-5|.|.|TRBJ1-1
CASSLQGPNTEAFF
TGTGCCAGCAGTTTGCAGGGACCGAACACTGAAGCTTTCTTT
>TRBV2|.|TRBD2|TRBJ2-7
CASTDFAGGVHEQYF
TGTGCCAGCACCGACTTCGCGGGAGGGGTCCACGAGCAGTACTTC
>TRBV5-1|.|TRBD1|TRBJ2-7
CASSLGPGQDYEQYF
TGCGCCAGCAGCTTGGGTCCGGGACAGGATTACGAGCAGTACTTC
>TRBV5-6|.|.|TRBJ1-1
CASSLVYQGSVNTEAFF
TGTGCCAGCAGCTTGGTTTACCAGGGGTCTGTGAACACTGAAGCTTTCTTT
>TRBV7-9|.|TRBD1|TRBJ2-3
CASTQFPRTGVADTQYF
TGTGCCAGCACCCAATTCCCGAGGACAGGGGTTGCAGATACGCAGTATTTT
>TRBV19|.|.|TRBJ2-2
CASSVLAIVGELFF
TGTGCCAGTAGTGTACTAGCCATTGTTGGGGAGCTGTTTTTT
>TRBV12-5|.|.|TRBJ2-2
CASGSPDGTLRTGELFF
TGTGCTAGTGGTTCCCCTGATGGGACCCTTCGAACCGGGGAGCTGTTTTTT
>TRBV7-8|.|TRBD1|TRBJ1-5
CASSLERIGGRAQHF
TGTGCCAGCAGCTTAGAGCGGATAGGGGGCAGGGCCCAGCATTTT
>TRBV29-1|.|TRBD1|TRBJ2-2
CSVTGTGLNTGELFF
TGCAGCGTTACCGGGACAGGCCTGAACACCGGGGAGCTGTTTTTT
>TRBV9|.|TRBD2|TRBJ2-3
CASSGSGRRVTDTQYF
TGTGCCAGCAGCGGTAGCGGGAGACGGGTCACAGATACGCAGTATTTT
>TRBV25-1|.|.|TRBJ1-5
CASSQGGPQHF
TGTGCCAGCAGCCAAGGTGGGCCCCAGCATTTT
>TRBV4-1|.|TRBD1|TRBJ2-5
CASSPLLRDRGFYETQYF
TGCGCCAGCAGCCCGCTTCTTAGGGACAGGGGATTCTACGAGACCCAGTACTTC
>TRBV6-5|.|TRBD1|TRBJ1-5
CASRRDREAQPQHF
TGTGCCAGCAGGCGGGACAGGGAGGCTCAGCCCCAGCATTTT
>TRBV2|once|.|TRBJ1-5
CASSEAQAGLQPQHF
TGTGCCAGCAGTGAAGCTCAGGCAGGGCTGCAGCCCCAGCATTTT
>TRBV10-1|.|.|TRBJ2-7
CASSELGQFDEQYF
TGCGCCAGCAGTGAGCTCGGACAGTTCGACGAGCAGTACTTC
>TRBV27|.|.|TRBJ2-7
CASSLYPLSYEQYF
TGTGCCAGCAGTTTATACCCCCTCTCCTACGAGCAGTACTTC
>TRBV5-3|few|.|TRBJ1-3
CARSFGTGTGMEGNTIYF
TGTGCCAGAAGCTTTGGGACCGGGACTGGTATGGAAGGAAACACCATATATTTT
>TRBV19|.|.|TRBJ1-1
CASSIGGVEAFF
TGTGCCAGTAGTATTGGTGGGGTTGAAGCTTTCTTT
>TRBV21-1|.|.|TRBJ1-2
CASSKEDGYTF
TGTGCCAGCAGCAAAGAGGATGGCTACACCTTC
>TRBV27|.|.|TRBJ2-1
CASSQERAQDNEQFF
TGTGCCAGCAGTCAGGAGCGAGCCCAGGATAATGAGCAGTTCTTC
>TRBV28|.|.|TRBJ2-7
CASSFLGNYEQYF
TGTGCCAGCAGTTTCCTTGGGAACTACGAGCAGTACTTC
>TRBV27|.|TRBD2|TRBJ2-3
CASSSMAGGWSTDTQYF
TGTGCCAGCAGTTCCATGGCGGGAGGTTGGAGCACAGATACGCAGTATTTT
>TRBV29-1|.|.|TRBJ2-2
CSVDPGGANTGELFF
TGCAGCGTTGACCCCGGCGGAGCGAACACCGGGGAGCTGTTTTTT
>TRBV6-1|.|.|TRBJ1-2
CASSGTVYGYTF
TGTGCCAGCAGCGGGACGGTTTATGGCTACACCTTC
>TRBV6-6|.|.|TRBJ2-2
CASSPTLSDTGELFF
TGTGCCAGCAGCCCAACGCTGTCAGACACCGGGGAGCTGTTTTTT
>TRBV5-1|.|.|TRBJ2-3
CASSARSGSRTDTQYF
TGCGCCAGCAGCGCCCGTTCAGGTAGTCGAACAGATACGCAGTATTTT
>TRBV6-1|.|TRBD1|TRBJ1-4
CASSARDRVLEKLFF
TGTGCCAGCAGTGCCCGGGACAGGGTCCTGGAAAAACTGTTTTTT
>TRBV9|.|.|TRBJ2-3
CASSPLFPPQYF
TGTGCCAGCAGCCCACTATTTCCCCCGCAGTATTTT
>TRBV5-5|.|TRBD2|TRBJ2-7
CASSLQIVERREPYF
TGTGCCAGCAGCTTGCAAATTGTAGAAAGGCGGGAGCCGTACTTC
>TRBV5-1|.|.|TRBJ2-7
CASSRILVGRHEQYF
TGCGCCAGCAGTCGAATACTAGTTGGGCGGCACGAGCAGTACTTC
>TRBV5-5|.|TRBD1|TRBJ2-7
CASSLAGTVRNSYEQYF
TGTGCCAGCAGCTTGGCTGGGACAGTACGAAACTCCTACGAGCAGTACTTC
>TRBV1|.|.|TRBJ2-1
CTSSPPSLRLAGGFQYNEQFF
TGCACCAGCAGCCCCCCTTCACTCAGACTAGCGGGGGGATTTCAGTACAATGAGCAGTTCTTC
>TRBV27|.|TRBD2|TRBJ2-2
CASSLRGLAPNINTGELFF
TGTGCCAGCAGTTTGCGGGGACTAGCGCCCAACATTAACACCGGGGAGCTGTTTTTT
>TRBV10-2|.|.|TRBJ2-1
CASTPYLTYNEQFF
TGCGCCAGCACCCCCTACCTCACCTACAATGAGCAGTTCTTC